This entry features one T cell receptor (beta chain) sequence. Its binding antigen is unknown. Per-nucleotide qualities are absent, and no much larger clonotype sits a single base away. The CDR3 regions of human TCRbeta chains were analyzed by immunosequencing. The original pipeline was this. TCRs in the repertoires were matched against a reference library of SARS-CoV-2-specific TCRs that had been generated with the MIRA antigen-specificity platform. Breadth was defined as the fraction of unique TCRs that were SARS-CoV-2-associated. Depth was defined as the fraction of total T cells that were SARS-CoV-2-associated. Using the MIRA data, each spike-specific TCR was assigned both to the spike region to which the TCR was reactive and to a CD4 or CD8 class. Log10-transformed breadth and depth values were compared by one-way ANOVA with Sidak's multiple comparisons tests. TCRdb retrieved this table from immuneACCESS and kept in-frame rearrangements only. Not all clones are present; in checked studies, unresolved V genes account for under half, and no reason is known for the remainder. The DNA gave D and trimming, while V, J and clone size come from that table. The sample data list 95,000 to 150,000 clones, and about nine tenths of these were observed just once. 11% to 15% of the sample goes to the ten largest clones.

The CDR3 has 13 amino acids, counting the end cysteine and phenylalanine. Only the CDR3 part of the read is kept: 39 bases, read in frame from the first base. CDR1 and CDR2 are drawn from the germline V gene: SGDLS, YYNGEE. V is pared back by 5 bases and J by 4 bases, with 12 bases lying between the germline termini. These data belong to a study of T cell responses to AZD1222 COVID-19 vaccine (dated by TCRdb to 2020 to 2022). Study-wide context: AZD1222 recipients with second doses at about 4 weeks or about 12 weeks were pooled, because spike-specific TCR depth and breadth did not differ between schedules. TCR sequencing covered roughly 230 trial participants: 200 to 210 given two doses of AZD1222 and some 25 given two doses of MenACWY control vaccine. Trial participants were enrolled by age into 18-55, 56-69 and 70-plus year subgroups, with approximately 150, 30 and 60 TCR-sequenced participants respectively.

Results the study describes overall, beyond this receptor: The 56-69-year group was small, and its depth increase did not reach significance, likely because of low power. The whole spike protein was spanned by vaccine-associated CD4 TCRs, and dominant responses were seen in regions 160-218 and 743-854. Spike-specific TCR breadth and depth rose significantly after two AZD1222 doses compared with day 0 and with MenACWY recipients. Reportedly, close to half of the unique spike-specific TCRs recognized epitopes lying outside the regions that are mutated in the B.1.351 and B.1.1.7 variants. Most participants were white British and females outnumbered males, and the authors suggested that clonal diversity may have been underestimated. Conclusions about previously exposed vaccinees are limited, since just five or six AZD1222 recipients were seropositive for SARS-CoV-2 at baseline. Because no day 14 peak-response samples were available, repertoires were characterized only after the peak T cell response.

Sample time point, as interpreted from the label and publication: baseline before first vaccination. The vaccinee samples were drawn from two UK trials, COV001 and COV002, one of which was a single-blind randomized controlled phase 2/3 trial testing AZD1222 (ChAdOx1 nCoV-19) in healthy adults. Trial participant PBMC samples were collected at day 0 and day 28 after the second dose for TCRbeta chain sequencing. The sequences come from peripheral blood, collected on day 0 of AZD1222 vaccination. The clonotype originates from an adult in good health. The receptor chain draws on TRBV9 and TRBJ1-1; TRBD1 is a weak D gene call, 5 bases matching. For the CDR3, the sequence is CASRGEGSTEAFF. The nucleotides are TGTGCCAGCAGGGGGGAGGGATCCACTGAAGCTTTCTTT.